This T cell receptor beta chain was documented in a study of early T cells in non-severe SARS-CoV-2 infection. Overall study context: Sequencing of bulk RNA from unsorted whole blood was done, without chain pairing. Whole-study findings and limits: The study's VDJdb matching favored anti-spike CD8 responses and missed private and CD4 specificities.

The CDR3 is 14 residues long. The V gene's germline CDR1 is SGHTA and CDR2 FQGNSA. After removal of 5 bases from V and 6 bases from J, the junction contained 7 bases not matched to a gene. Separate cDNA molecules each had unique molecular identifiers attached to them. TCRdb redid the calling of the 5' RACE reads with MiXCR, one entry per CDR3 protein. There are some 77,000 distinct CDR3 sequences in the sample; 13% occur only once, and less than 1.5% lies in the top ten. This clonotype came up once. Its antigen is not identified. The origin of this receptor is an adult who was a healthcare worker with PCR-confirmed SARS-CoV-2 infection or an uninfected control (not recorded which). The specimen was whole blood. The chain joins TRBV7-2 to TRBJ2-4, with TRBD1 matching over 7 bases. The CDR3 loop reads CASSQWDSGNIQYF. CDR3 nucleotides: TGTGCCAGCAGCCAATGGGACAGTGGAAACATTCAGTACTTC.